These T cell receptor beta chains were read from a single sample in a study of blood T cell repertoires in COVID-19. TCRdb's table, derived via immunoSEQ multiplex PCR, lists solely in-frame clones and lacks some. The data hold some 250,000 clones, with around 84% observed a single time. The specimen sequenced was peripheral blood. Receptors originate from a woman under 30 with acute or convalescent COVID-19. Each CDR3 is given with its conserved first and last residue. The order of the fields is V gene, J gene, D gene, clone size, CDR3 DNA, CDR3 protein. D genes are given only for firm matches. Not all rows give a size; the values are once, few, many and, for expanded clones, a class.

V gene: TRBV28
J gene: TRBJ2-1
D gene: TRBD1
clone size: few
CDR3 DNA: TGTGCCAGCAGTTTGGGGTGGACAGGGGAGTACAATGAGCAGTTCTTC
CDR3 protein: CASSLGWTGEYNEQFF

V gene: TRBV5-1
J gene: TRBJ1-1
D gene: TRBD1
clone size: -
CDR3 DNA: TGCGCCAGCAGCCCGGGACAGGGGACCATGAACACTGAAGCTTTCTTT
CDR3 protein: CASSPGQGTMNTEAFF

V gene: TRBV5-4
J gene: TRBJ1-1
D gene: -
clone size: -
CDR3 DNA: TGTGCCAGCAACGACAGGAACACTGAAGCTTTCTTT
CDR3 protein: CASNDRNTEAFF

V gene: TRBV6-5
J gene: TRBJ1-1
D gene: -
clone size: -
CDR3 DNA: TGTGCCAGCAGTTACGACGGACTGAGCAACACTGAAGCTTTCTTT
CDR3 protein: CASSYDGLSNTEAFF

V gene: TRBV4-3
J gene: TRBJ2-5
D gene: TRBD1
clone size: -
CDR3 DNA: TGCGCCAGCAGCCAATTTCTGGACAGGGACGGTGGAGAGACCCAGTACTTC
CDR3 protein: CASSQFLDRDGGETQYF

V gene: TRBV19
J gene: TRBJ2-3
D gene: -
clone size: once
CDR3 DNA: TGTGCCAGTAGTCGCGGCACAGATACGCAGTATTTT
CDR3 protein: CASSRGTDTQYF

V gene: TRBV30
J gene: TRBJ2-5
D gene: TRBD2
clone size: few
CDR3 DNA: TGTGCCAGATCGACTAGCGGGAGGGTGCAGACCCAGTACTTC
CDR3 protein: CARSTSGRVQTQYF

V gene: TRBV19
J gene: TRBJ1-2
D gene: -
clone size: -
CDR3 DNA: TGTGCCAGTAGTACGGATCGCGGGCAAGGACGGGGCTACACCTTC
CDR3 protein: CASSTDRGQGRGYTF

V gene: TRBV6-5
J gene: TRBJ1-6
D gene: -
clone size: once
CDR3 DNA: TGTGCCAGCACCGAGCGGACAGTCCACTTT
CDR3 protein: CASTERTVHF

V gene: TRBV7-3
J gene: TRBJ2-7
D gene: TRBD2
clone size: once
CDR3 DNA: TGTGCCAGCAGCCCGGGGGGGGCGATGGACTACGAGCAGTACTTC
CDR3 protein: CASSPGGAMDYEQYF

V gene: TRBV7-7
J gene: TRBJ2-2
D gene: TRBD2
clone size: -
CDR3 DNA: TGTGCTAGCACCGCTAGCGGCCTATCGAACACCGGGGAGCTGTTTTTT
CDR3 protein: CASTASGLSNTGELFF

V gene: TRBV6-2/TRBV6-3
J gene: TRBJ2-5
D gene: -
clone size: -
CDR3 DNA: TGTGCCAGCAGTTACTCGATGTTGGCCGAGGTGACCCAGTACTTC
CDR3 protein: CASSYSMLAEVTQYF

V gene: TRBV14
J gene: TRBJ2-7
D gene: -
clone size: -
CDR3 DNA: TGTGCCAGCAGCCAGCGGAGGGACCCCCACGAGCAGTACTTC
CDR3 protein: CASSQRRDPHEQYF

V gene: TRBV4-3
J gene: TRBJ2-1
D gene: TRBD2
clone size: -
CDR3 DNA: TGCGCCAGCAGCCAAGATAAAACTAGCGGGATTGTCTATGAGCAGTTCTTC
CDR3 protein: CASSQDKTSGIVYEQFF

V gene: TRBV6-6
J gene: TRBJ2-5
D gene: TRBD2
clone size: once
CDR3 DNA: TGTGCCAGCAAGGCGGGAGGCGAGACCCAGTACTTC
CDR3 protein: CASKAGGETQYF

V gene: TRBV18
J gene: TRBJ1-6
D gene: -
clone size: -
CDR3 DNA: TGTGCCAGCTCACCCGAGGCGGGGAATTCACCCCTCCACTTT
CDR3 protein: CASSPEAGNSPLHF

V gene: TRBV28
J gene: TRBJ2-7
D gene: TRBD2
clone size: -
CDR3 DNA: TGTGCCAGCAGTCCTATCAGATTGGGCGGGAGAAGCGACGAGCAGTACTTC
CDR3 protein: CASSPIRLGGRSDEQYF

V gene: TRBV3-1/TRBV3-2
J gene: TRBJ2-5
D gene: TRBD1
clone size: -
CDR3 DNA: TGTGCCAGCAGCCAAGATACGAGCAGGGGGAATGGCCAGTACTTC
CDR3 protein: CASSQDTSRGNGQYF

V gene: TRBV7-8
J gene: TRBJ1-5
D gene: -
clone size: -
CDR3 DNA: TGTGCCAGCAGCTTAGGGACACCGAACGAGTATAGCAATCAGCCCCAGCATTTT
CDR3 protein: CASSLGTPNEYSNQPQHF

V gene: TRBV4-2
J gene: TRBJ1-5
D gene: -
clone size: -
CDR3 DNA: TGTGCCAGCAGCGGACAGTTAACTGGGAATCAGCCCCAGCATTTT
CDR3 protein: CASSGQLTGNQPQHF

V gene: TRBV7-7
J gene: TRBJ1-4
D gene: TRBD1
clone size: -
CDR3 DNA: TGTGCTAGCAGCCCAGGAACAGGGGCAACTAATGAAAAACTGTTTTTT
CDR3 protein: CASSPGTGATNEKLFF

V gene: TRBV19
J gene: TRBJ2-3
D gene: TRBD1
clone size: once
CDR3 DNA: TGTGCCAGTAGTTTTCAGGGGGCCCGCTTTAATACGCAGTATTTT
CDR3 protein: CASSFQGARFNTQYF

V gene: TRBV11-2
J gene: TRBJ2-1
D gene: -
clone size: -
CDR3 DNA: TGTGCCAGCAGACGTAGCGGAAGGAGCTCCTACAATGAGCAGTTCTTC
CDR3 protein: CASRRSGRSSYNEQFF

V gene: TRBV3-1/TRBV3-2
J gene: TRBJ2-2
D gene: -
clone size: once
CDR3 DNA: TGTGCCAGCAGCCAAGATAGGCGGGCTGGAGCCGGGGAGCTGTTTTTT
CDR3 protein: CASSQDRRAGAGELFF

V gene: TRBV9
J gene: TRBJ2-5
D gene: -
clone size: -
CDR3 DNA: TGTGCCAGCAGCACCCGGACAGAACACCAAGAGACCCAGTACTTC
CDR3 protein: CASSTRTEHQETQYF

V gene: TRBV11-2
J gene: TRBJ2-1
D gene: -
clone size: -
CDR3 DNA: TGTGCCAGCAGCTTTCAGTGGGAGTTGTACAATGAGCAGTTCTTC
CDR3 protein: CASSFQWELYNEQFF

V gene: TRBV28
J gene: TRBJ1-6
D gene: -
clone size: -
CDR3 DNA: TGTGCCAGCACCCCGTCACAGTATCGCAATTCACCCCTCCACTTT
CDR3 protein: CASTPSQYRNSPLHF

V gene: TRBV6-4
J gene: TRBJ2-1
D gene: TRBD2
clone size: -
CDR3 DNA: TGTGCCAGCAGGCACGAAGCGGGAGGTGCCTACAATGAGCAGTTCTTC
CDR3 protein: CASRHEAGGAYNEQFF

V gene: TRBV28
J gene: TRBJ1-6
D gene: TRBD1
clone size: -
CDR3 DNA: TGTGCCAGCAGCATTCCACAGGGGGCTAGTAATTCACCCCTCCACTTT
CDR3 protein: CASSIPQGASNSPLHF

V gene: TRBV6-1
J gene: TRBJ2-4
D gene: TRBD1
clone size: -
CDR3 DNA: TGTGCCAGCAGTGAAGCTGGTGGGACAGCAAACATTCAGTACTTC
CDR3 protein: CASSEAGGTANIQYF

V gene: TRBV6-5
J gene: TRBJ2-1
D gene: TRBD2
clone size: -
CDR3 DNA: TGTGCCAGCAGTTACTCTGGGCGGGAGAGCGATGAGCAGTTCTTC
CDR3 protein: CASSYSGRESDEQFF

V gene: TRBV19
J gene: TRBJ1-4
D gene: TRBD1
clone size: -
CDR3 DNA: TGTGCCAGTAGCGATCGACAGGGAGTTTCAACTAATGAAAAACTGTTTTTT
CDR3 protein: CASSDRQGVSTNEKLFF

V gene: TRBV3-1/TRBV3-2
J gene: TRBJ1-1
D gene: -
clone size: -
CDR3 DNA: TGTGCCAGCAGCCCCTATCAGACCAGGGCCACTGAAGCTTTCTTT
CDR3 protein: CASSPYQTRATEAFF

V gene: TRBV9
J gene: TRBJ2-3
D gene: -
clone size: few
CDR3 DNA: TGTGCCAGCAGCGTAAGACAAACAGATACGCAGTATTTT
CDR3 protein: CASSVRQTDTQYF

V gene: TRBV28
J gene: TRBJ2-7
D gene: TRBD1
clone size: -
CDR3 DNA: TGTGCCAGCAGTACTACAGGGGGCGCAACCTACGAGCAGTACTTC
CDR3 protein: CASSTTGGATYEQYF